These 3 T cell receptor beta chains came from one sample sequenced in a study of blood T cells in healthy people across ages. Primers used in a second PCR of roughly 6 to 12 cycles were a sample-barcoded 5' primer and a J-beta primer mix. In TCRdb, the 5' RACE reads were re-called with MiXCR into one record per CDR3 protein. The sample consists of some 1.8 million distinct CDR3 sequences, 39% of them appearing once. The sequenced sample was blood. The receptors were gathered from a human donor in good health.

The V gene is TRBV7-9, the J gene TRBJ2-3; maybe TRBD2 (7 bases). The CDR3 totals 16 residues. In germline, CDR1 is SEHNR, CDR2 FQNEAQ (reference sequence). V was cut by 3 bases and J by 3 bases, with 16 bases left in between. The CDR3 DNA reads TGTGCCAGCAGCTTCCGGGGGCGGGGAGGGACAGATACGCAGTATTTT. It codes for CASSFRGRGGTDTQYF.

V usage is TRBV20-1 and J usage is TRBJ2-3; 12 nucleotides align to TRBD1. J gave up 4 bases and V 1 base, and 3 bases lay outside the gene matches. CDR1 is DFQATT and CDR2 is SNEGSKA in the germline V gene (reference sequence). This CDR3 has 15 residues. CDR3 nucleotides: TGCAGTGCTAGAGCCGGGACAGGGGGCTCAGATACGCAGTATTTT. Residues: CSARAGTGGSDTQYF.

On this clonotype itself: At one end the junction does not follow the germline gene, possibly because of a read error. The chain uses TRBV10-3 and TRBJ2-3; D could derive from TRBD1 or TRBD2 (6 bases each). The germline CDR1 and CDR2 sequences are ENHRY and SYGVKD. The CDR3 has 12 amino acids. CDR3 residues: CAISGRGDTRYF. The CDR3 DNA is TGTGCCATCAGTGGGAGGGGGGATACGCGGTATTTT.